Included here is one T cell receptor beta chain sequence, with context. What it recognizes is unknown. Notes on the study in general: Greatest tumor Treg TCR overlap was with tumor naive CD4+ cells.

TCRdb reprocessed the 5' RACE reads via MiXCR and lists one record per CDR3 protein. Among about 61,000 distinct CDR3 sequences, roughly 30% were seen once, and the ten largest hold 2.3%. CDR3 length: 12 residues. Per germline, CDR1 DFQATT and CDR2 SNEGSKA (reference sequence). The V and J ends lost 1 base and 3 bases respectively, with 6 bases between them. The chain links TRBV20-1 to TRBJ1-1; D might be TRBD1 (5 bases). Sequenced material: tumor-infiltrating naive CD4+ T cells sorted from the breast tumor. Subset meaning: naive CD4+ T cells, CD4+CD45RA+CD25-. The TCR originated in a female donor with breast cancer. The CDR3 loop reads CSARATDTEAFF. Written as DNA, the CDR3 is TGCAGTGCTAGAGCGACAGACACTGAAGCTTTCTTT.